These 18 T cell receptor beta chains were sequenced from one sample in a study of technical replicates of blood from four donors. Sequencing used immunoSEQ multiplex PCR; TCRdb keeps in-frame clones, though not all of them. The table includes around 64,000 clones, just over 90% detected once. What was sequenced was PBMCs. These TCRs come from a human donor in good health. Some clones in this sample may be carry-over from other donors' samples.

The rearrangement links TRBV4-1 to TRBJ1-4; D ambiguous. Germline CDR1 MGHRA, CDR2 YSYEKL. Trimming shortened V by 0 bases and J by 11 bases, and 10 bases separated the two germline ends. CDR3 size: 13 residues. The CDR3 coding sequence is TGCGCCAGCAGCCAAGATCGAACGGGGAAACTGTTTTTT. Translation: CASSQDRTGKLFF.

The CDR3 spells CASSQEDRTTYEQYF. CDR3 DNA sequence: TGCGCCAGCAGCCAAGAAGACAGGACCACCTACGAGCAGTACTTC. The rearrangement joins TRBV4-3 to TRBJ2-7; possible D gene TRBD1, 6 bases. Germline V CDR1 and CDR2: LGHNA, YSLEER. Trimming left V 0 bases short and J 2 bases short, with 11 bases between. This CDR3 contains 15 residues.

This CDR3 is CASSLLDTQYF. The DNA for the CDR3 is TGTGCCAGCAGCTTACTAGATACGCAGTATTTT. This chain uses TRBV11-2 with TRBJ2-3; D unclear. The CDR3 consists of 11 residues. V shed 2 bases and J shed 5 bases, with 2 bases lying between them. Germline assignment: CDR1 SGHAT and CDR2 FQNNGV. Full variable domain (outside the CDR3, taken from reference TRBV11-2 and TRBJ2-3): EAGVAQSPRYKIIEKRQSVAFWCNPISGHATLYWYQQILGQGPKLLIQFQNNGVVDDSQLPKDRFSAERLKGVDSTLKIQPAKLEDSAVYLCASSLLDTQYFGPGTRLTVL.

The V call is TRBV7-2, the J call TRBJ2-1; D gene ambiguous. Germline CDR1 reads SGHTA; CDR2 reads FQGNSA. V lost 4 bases, J lost 9 bases, and 7 bases lay in between. The CDR3 spans 11 residues. The CDR3 region has the DNA TGTGCCAGCAGCTCCCTCTTTGAGCAGTTCTTC. Its protein product is CASSSLFEQFF.

This clone has a single count. The chain recombines TRBV4-1 with TRBJ1-4; D might be TRBD1 (6 bases). Germline V gives CDR1 MGHRA, CDR2 YSYEKL. V was trimmed by 3 bases and J by 2 bases, leaving 10 bases between them. CDR3 length: 15 amino acids. Here the CDR3 DNA reads TGCGCCAGCAGCCACCCCGGACAGACTAATGAAAAACTGTTTTTT. It translates to CASSHPGQTNEKLFF.

The chain combines TRBV10-3 with TRBJ2-1, with D perhaps TRBD2 (5 bases). Trimming removed 4 bases at V and 7 bases at J, with 14 bases between. Germline V lookup: CDR1 ENHRY, CDR2 SYGVKD. The CDR3 sequence is 14 residues long. The CDR3, as DNA: TGTGCCATCAGTGCGTCTGACGGGATAAATGAGCAGTTCTTC. As protein: CAISASDGINEQFF.

This chain links TRBV4-1 with TRBJ1-2; 10 nucleotides align to TRBD1. CDR3 length: 16 residues. CDR1 is MGHRA, CDR2 YSYEKL, per germline. J gave up 4 bases and V 6 bases, and 11 bases lay outside the gene matches. The CDR3 region is CASSRDRGAYSYGYTF. In DNA, the CDR3 is TGCGCCAGCAGTCGGGACAGGGGCGCTTACAGCTATGGCTACACCTTC.

The chain employs TRBV4-1 and TRBJ2-3; the D is unclear. With 1 base removed from V and 0 bases from J, the gap between germline ends came to 14 bases. In germline, CDR1 is MGHRA, CDR2 YSYEKL. This CDR3 region has 17 residues. The CDR3: CASSQVSSLTSTDTQYF. In nucleotides, the CDR3 is TGCGCCAGCAGCCAAGTGTCTTCACTTACTAGCACAGATACGCAGTATTTT.

The chain employs TRBV2 and TRBJ1-5; 8 bases fit TRBD1. Germline CDR1 and CDR2: SNHLY and FYNNEI. The V segment lost 4 bases and the J segment 7 bases; nucleotides outside the gene matches: 6. The CDR3 is 14 residues long. Here the CDR3 reads CASSGQGARQPQHF. CDR3 DNA: TGTGCCAGCAGTGGGCAGGGGGCGCGACAGCCCCAGCATTTT.

The gene calls are TRBV15 and TRBJ2-5; a possible D gene is TRBD1 (7 bases). Trimming left V 5 bases short and J 5 bases short, with 18 bases between. This CDR3 region has 15 residues. Germline-derived CDR1 and CDR2 are LNHNV and YYDKDF (reference sequence). The CDR3 reads CATSALGGAGETQYF. The DNA of the CDR3 is TGTGCCACCAGCGCACTAGGGGGCGCGGGGGAGACCCAGTACTTC.

The chain carries TRBV6-6 and TRBJ2-1; D might be TRBD2 (5 bases). Trimming removed 2 bases at V and 0 bases at J, with 11 bases between. This CDR3 is built from 16 residues. In germline, CDR1 is MNHNY, CDR2 SVGAGI (reference sequence). CDR3 nucleotide sequence: TGTGCCAGCAGTTACATTCTCGGGAACTCCTACAATGAGCAGTTCTTC. Translated: CASSYILGNSYNEQFF.

The rearrangement links TRBV30 to TRBJ2-7, with 8 nucleotides matching TRBD1. Germline-derived CDR1 and CDR2 are GTSNPN and SVGIG (reference sequence). The CDR3 sequence is 14 residues long. V shed 4 bases and J 2 bases; nucleotides not matched to a gene: 7. This chain's CDR3 is CAWTPTGDAYEQYF. The CDR3 region has the DNA TGTGCCTGGACCCCGACAGGGGACGCCTACGAGCAGTACTTC.

The chain has TRBV12-5 and TRBJ2-1; D is perhaps TRBD2 (7 bases). Per germline, CDR1 LGHNT and CDR2 FRNRAP. The V end lost 3 bases, the J end lost 0 bases, and 15 bases lay between the germline ends. The CDR3 has 17 residues. The CDR3 is CASGLMVGGGSYNEQFF. The CDR3 region has the DNA TGTGCTAGTGGTTTAATGGTAGGGGGGGGCTCCTACAATGAGCAGTTCTTC.

The CDR3 protein is CASSVGSGGVNEQFF. In DNA, the CDR3 is TGTGCCAGCAGCGTAGGTTCCGGGGGGGTAAATGAGCAGTTCTTC. The gene calls are TRBV9 and TRBJ2-1, with TRBD2 identical over 8 bases. The CDR3 is 15 residues long. The J segment lost 7 bases and the V segment lost 0 bases, leaving 6 bases of the junction unmatched. Germline CDR1 and CDR2: SGDLS and YYNGEE.

This chain joins TRBV7-9 and TRBJ2-2, with 7 positions matching TRBD1. The V and J ends lost 3 bases and 1 base, in that order; junction bases with no gene match: 2. Germline V lookup: CDR1 SEHNR, CDR2 FQNEAQ (reference sequence). The CDR3 is 15 amino acids. This CDR3 reads CASSFNRGNTGELFF. As DNA, the CDR3 is TGTGCCAGCAGCTTCAACAGGGGGAACACCGGGGAGCTGTTTTTT.

The CDR3 sequence is CASGAGYSYEQYF. The CDR3, as DNA: TGTGCTAGTGGGGCAGGGTACTCCTACGAGCAGTACTTC. The V gene is TRBV12-5, the J gene TRBJ2-7; tentative D call: TRBD1 (5 bases). Germline CDR1 LGHNT, CDR2 FRNRAP. There are 13 residues in the CDR3. V was cut by 6 bases and J by 0 bases, with 9 bases left in between.

The chain combines TRBV27 with TRBJ2-7; the D gene is possibly TRBD1 (5 bases). CDR1 MNHEY and CDR2 SMNVEV come from the germline V gene (reference sequence). This CDR3 region has 13 residues. Trimming took off 6 bases at V and 0 bases at J, with 9 bases between the two ends. The CDR3 sequence is CASRRQSSYEQYF. The CDR3 DNA is TGTGCCAGCAGACGACAGAGCTCCTACGAGCAGTACTTC.

V and J are TRBV6-5 and TRBJ2-7, with D perhaps TRBD1 (5 bases). CDR1 is MNHEY and CDR2 is SVGAGI in the germline V gene. V shed 6 bases and J shed 2 bases, with 5 bases lying between them. There are 11 residues in the CDR3. The CDR3 region has the DNA TGTGCCAGCAGGGGGCCCTACGAGCAGTACTTC. This encodes CASRGPYEQYF.